The 18 T cell receptor beta chains below were found in one sample sequenced in a study of cytomegalovirus exposure and HLA in healthy donors. The PCR employed 60 Vbeta primers together with 13 Jbeta primers. Clones were read by immunoSEQ multiplex PCR, and TCRdb kept only the in-frame ones, dropping some. The sample includes more than 95,000 clones, 76% of them seen just once. Sequencing used PBMCs. The receptors originated from a woman aged 18-29 years in good health and CMV-seropositive.

In this sample, this clone turned up a few times. In DNA form, the CDR3 reads TGCGCCAGCAGCTCCCTAGCAGCGTCCGAGCAGTACTTC. This gives the protein CASSSLAASEQYF. V and J are TRBV5-1 and TRBJ2-7; TRBD2 is a possible D gene (5 bases). V was cut by 3 bases and J by 6 bases, with 13 bases left in between. Germline assignment: CDR1 SGHRS and CDR2 YFSETQ. The CDR3 consists of 13 residues.

This clone was picked up a small number of times. Other nucleotide sequences from this sample produce the same CDR3. V is TRBV30 and J is TRBJ2-2; 11 nucleotides line up with TRBD2. The CDR3 is 14 residues long. Trimming took 1 base from V and 5 from J; bases not matched to a gene: 0. From germline, CDR1 is GTSNPN and CDR2 SVGIG (reference sequence). The CDR3 nucleotides are TGTGCCTGGAGTGGACTAGCGGGAACCGGGGAGCTGTTTTTT. Translation gives CAWSGLAGTGELFF.

This rearrangement joins TRBV6-1 to TRBJ2-5; no definite D call. This CDR3 contains 11 residues. Germline assignment: CDR1 MNHNS and CDR2 SASEGT. Trimming pared 11 bases from V and 1 base from J, leaving 8 bases between. Here the CDR3 reads CAPRSQETQYF. CDR3 in DNA: TGTGCCCCCAGGTCCCAAGAGACCCAGTACTTC.

V and J are TRBV28 and TRBJ2-1; 10 nucleotides line up with TRBD2. The CDR3 extends over 18 amino acids. CDR1 and CDR2 (germline): MDHEN, SYDVKM. J gave up 4 bases and V 5 bases, and 14 bases lay outside the gene matches. The CDR3 DNA reads TGTGCCAGCAGTCCCGGACTAGCGGCCCTCCATCCTTACAATGAGCAGTTCTTC. It codes for CASSPGLAALHPYNEQFF.

The gene calls are TRBV7-9 and TRBJ1-2, with D unclear. This CDR3 comprises 13 residues. The germline CDR1 and CDR2 sequences are SEHNR and FQNEAQ (reference sequence). The V end lost 5 bases, the J end lost 0 bases, and 7 bases lay between the germline ends. CDR3 sequence (DNA): TGTGCCAGCAGCCGCGATTCTAACTATGGCTACACCTTC. Its protein product is CASSRDSNYGYTF.

This clone appeared once. The chain has TRBV6-1 and TRBJ1-3; D not resolved. The CDR3 has 16 residues. CDR1 is MNHNS and CDR2 is SASEGT in the germline V gene. Trimming cost V 4 bases and J 0 bases, with 13 bases left between them. The CDR3, as DNA: TGTGCCAGCAGTGCTTTTGACACCCACTCTGGAAACACCATATATTTT. Translation gives CASSAFDTHSGNTIYF.

The J gene is TRBJ2-1, the V gene TRBV19; 9 bases match TRBD2. The CDR3 is 14 amino acids. Germline-derived CDR1 and CDR2 are LNHDA and SQIVND (reference sequence). V trimming: 8 bases; J trimming: 8 bases; junction bases outside the gene matches: 10. The CDR3 is CASSGTSYFDEQFF. The CDR3 nucleotides read TGTGCCAGTTCCGGGACTAGCTATTTCGATGAGCAGTTCTTC. Using reference TRBV19 and TRBJ2-1 for the parts outside the CDR3, the full variable domain is DGGITQSPKYLFRKEGQNVTLSCEQNLNHDAMYWYRQDPGQGLRLIYYSQIVNDFQKGDIAEGYSVSREKKESFPLTVTSAQKNPTAFYLCASSGTSYFDEQFFGPGTRLTVL.

The chain employs TRBV6-4 and TRBJ2-7, with TRBD2 as a possible D gene (5 bases). Germline-derived CDR1 and CDR2 are MRHNA and SNTAGT. Trimming cost V 5 bases and J 0 bases, with 8 bases left between them. The CDR3 covers 13 residues. The CDR3 DNA reads TGTGCCAGCAGTAGAGGGAGCTCCTACGAGCAGTACTTC. This translates into CASSRGSSYEQYF.

This clone was counted between two and nine times. The genes are TRBV25-1 and TRBJ1-2, with TRBD1 matching 9 bases. The CDR3 is made up of 13 amino acids. Germline loops: CDR1 MGHDK, CDR2 SYGVNS. The trim removed 5 bases at V and 3 bases at J, leaving 1 base unmatched. CDR3 region: CASSWTGDYGYTF. DNA of the CDR3: TGTGCCAGCAGTTGGACAGGGGACTATGGCTACACCTTC.

Points on this clone: One end of the junction fails to match germline, which may point to a read error. The CDR3 DNA sequence: TGTGCCGGCAGCTCCGGGACACATTCTGGGGCCAACGTCCTGACTTTC. The encoded protein is CAGSSGTHSGANVLTF. The rearrangement joins TRBV13 to TRBJ2-6; a weak D match, TRBD1 (6 bases). The CDR3 spans 16 residues. The germline V gene encodes CDR1 PRHDT and CDR2 FYEKMQ (reference sequence).

CDR3 coding DNA: TGCGCCAGCAGCCCGGCTACCAGGGGCAACTCCTACGAGCAGTACTTC. This encodes CASSPATRGNSYEQYF. V gene TRBV4-1 combines with J gene TRBJ2-7; weak D call: TRBD1 (6 bases). V lost 4 bases and J lost 0, with 16 bases in between. The CDR3 is 16 amino acids. Germline V gene data show CDR1 as MGHRA and CDR2 as YSYEKL.

The chain has TRBV29-1 and TRBJ2-6; D not certain. Germline loops: CDR1 SQVTM, CDR2 ANQGSEA. V dropped 1 base and J dropped 0 bases, with 16 bases sitting between them. The CDR3 extends over 18 amino acids. Here the CDR3 DNA reads TGCAGCGTTGAAGGGTTCGCGGCGGATGGCTCTGGGGCCAACGTCCTGACTTTC. This codes for CSVEGFAADGSGANVLTF. Drawing the rest from reference TRBV29-1 and TRBJ2-6, the complete variable domain is SAVISQKPSRDICQRGTSLTIQCQVDSQVTMMFWYRQQPGQSLTLIATANQGSEATYESGFVIDKFPISRPNLTFSTLTVSNMSPEDSSIYLCSVEGFAADGSGANVLTFGAGSRLTVL.

This chain uses TRBV27 with TRBJ1-1; D is perhaps TRBD1 (5 bases). The V and J ends lost 3 bases and 2 bases respectively, with 10 bases between them. The CDR3 extends over 14 amino acids. The germline V gene encodes CDR1 MNHEY and CDR2 SMNVEV (reference sequence). The CDR3 bases are TGTGCCAGCAGTTTCGGGGGTGGAAACACTGAAGCTTTCTTT. As protein: CASSFGGGNTEAFF.

The chain couples TRBV6-5 to TRBJ1-1, with D possibly TRBD1 on 6 matching bases. The length of the CDR3 is 11 residues. Looked up from germline, CDR1 is MNHEY and CDR2 is SVGAGI. V lost 2 bases and J 11 bases, leaving 9 bases between the germline ends. The CDR3 sequence: CASSYRDTAFF. CDR3 DNA: TGTGCCAGCAGTTACCGGGACACGGCTTTCTTT.

This clone was detected once. The rearrangement joins TRBV30 to TRBJ1-2; D not resolved. From germline, CDR1 is GTSNPN and CDR2 SVGIG (reference sequence). V lost 1 base, J lost 4 bases, and 13 bases lay in between. This CDR3 contains 14 residues. CDR3 sequence reads: CAWSALPNAYGYTF. The CDR3 DNA follows: TGTGCCTGGAGTGCCCTCCCTAACGCCTATGGCTACACCTTC.

This clone occurred a few times. This rearrangement joins TRBV19 to TRBJ2-5; 7 nucleotides align to TRBD2. J gave up 5 bases and V 3 bases, and 12 bases lay outside the gene matches. Looked up from germline, CDR1 is LNHDA and CDR2 is SQIVND (reference sequence). The CDR3 contains 16 residues. The CDR3 protein is CASSIGTNEGRETQYF. The CDR3 region has the DNA TGTGCCAGTAGTATTGGGACTAACGAGGGGCGGGAGACCCAGTACTTC. The variable domain in full, with the rest retrieved from reference TRBV19 and TRBJ2-5, is DGGITQSPKYLFRKEGQNVTLSCEQNLNHDAMYWYRQDPGQGLRLIYYSQIVNDFQKGDIAEGYSVSREKKESFPLTVTSAQKNPTAFYLCASSIGTNEGRETQYFGPGTRLLVL.

V gene TRBV6-5 combines with J gene TRBJ1-5, with a tentative D call TRBD1 (5 bases). CDR1 and CDR2 from the germline V gene are MNHEY and SVGAGI. The germline V and J ends were trimmed by 6 bases and 7 bases, with 13 bases remaining between them. The CDR3 totals 13 residues. CDR3 in DNA: TGTGCCAGCAGCCGCGGGGAGGGGCAGCCCCAGCATTTT. Translating it yields CASSRGEGQPQHF.

The CDR3 sequence: CASSWTSEQYF. The CDR3, as DNA: TGTGCCAGCAGCTGGACTAGCGAGCAGTACTTC. This rearrangement joins TRBV5-6 to TRBJ2-7; 7 nucleotides align to TRBD2. The CDR3 consists of 11 residues. Per the germline V gene, CDR1 is SGHDT and CDR2 is YYEEEE. V was clipped by 3 bases and J by 6 bases; unmatched bases: 0.